These 31 T cell receptor beta chains were all obtained from the same sample, sequenced in a study of T cell responses to AZD1222 COVID-19 vaccine. TCRdb keeps only in-frame clones here, not all; method: immunoSEQ multiplex PCR. This table holds some 170,000 clones, approximately 90% found once. This material consisted of peripheral blood, taken 28 days after the second AZD1222 dose. The receptors shown here come from an adult who received the AZD1222 COVID-19 vaccine.

This chain connects TRBV7-2 to TRBJ1-3, with 8 nucleotides matching TRBD1. Trimming took 3 bases from V and 4 from J; bases not matched to a gene: 2. Germline V CDR1 and CDR2: SGHTA, FQGNSA. There are 14 residues in the CDR3. CDR3 residues: CASSLDRAGNTIYF. Here the CDR3 DNA reads TGTGCCAGCAGCTTGGACAGGGCAGGAAACACCATATATTTT.

The V gene is TRBV6-5, the J gene TRBJ2-2, with D possibly called TRBD1 or TRBD2 (5 bases each). Trimming removed 8 bases from V and 3 bases from J, with 7 bases in between. Looked up from germline, CDR1 is MNHEY and CDR2 is SVGAGI. The CDR3 extends over 12 amino acids. The CDR3 coding sequence is TGTGCCAGCCGGGACGACACCGGGGAGCTGTTTTTT. Translating gives CASRDDTGELFF.

The V call is TRBV30, the J call TRBJ1-3; D is unclear. Germline values: CDR1 GTSNPN, CDR2 SVGIG (reference sequence). The CDR3 spans 15 residues. Trimming took 2 bases from V and 0 from J, leaving 11 bases between them. The CDR3 DNA follows: TGTGCCTGGAGTCCCCCCGGGAGCTCTGGAAACACCATATATTTT. It codes for CAWSPPGSSGNTIYF.

This clone was picked up a small number of times. The chain has TRBV2 and TRBJ1-2; D might be TRBD1 (6 bases). Trimming shortened V by 4 bases and J by 8 bases, and 23 bases separated the two germline ends. The CDR3 runs 16 residues. Germline loops: CDR1 SNHLY, CDR2 FYNNEI. CDR3 DNA sequence: TGTGCCAGCAGTGGAAGGGACAACAAGATAACGAGGGGCTACACCTTC. This sequence encodes CASSGRDNKITRGYTF.

This clone was observed once. The rearrangement joins TRBV5-1 to TRBJ2-7, with D perhaps given as TRBD1 or TRBD2 (5 bases each). This CDR3 spans 13 amino acids. Trimming took 4 bases from V and 2 from J, leaving 10 bases between them. The germline gives CDR1 SGHRS, CDR2 YFSETQ. CDR3 nucleotides: TGCGCCAGCAGCGGGGGTCAGACCTACGAGCAGTACTTC. Encoded protein: CASSGGQTYEQYF.

The V call is TRBV6-5, the J call TRBJ1-3; 7 bases match TRBD1. CDR1 is MNHEY, CDR2 SVGAGI, per germline. This CDR3 is 14 amino acids long. Trimming at V came to 6 bases and at J to 2 bases, leaving 4 bases not matched to a gene. The CDR3 is CASSLGTAGNTIYF. The CDR3 DNA reads as TGTGCCAGCAGCCTAGGGACAGCTGGAAACACCATATATTTT.

A note on this clone: This same CDR3 is encoded by further DNA sequences in the sample. The CDR3, as DNA: TGTGCCAGCAGTGAATTCTACGAGCAGTACTTC. Translating it yields CASSEFYEQYF. V gene TRBV6-1 combines with J gene TRBJ2-7; no definite D call. The CDR3 length is 11 residues. Germline CDR1 MNHNS, CDR2 SASEGT. Trimming cost V 2 bases and J 3 bases, with 2 bases left between them.

This clone has just one count. The V call is TRBV29-1, the J call TRBJ1-2; D is undetermined. Between the trimmed V and J ends, which lost 5 bases and 7 bases, there was a span of 14 bases. The CDR3 spans 12 residues. Germline CDR1 and CDR2: SQVTM and ANQGSEA. The CDR3 nucleotides read TGCAGCGTTCAGGATACAGACTCTGGCTACACCTTC. Translation gives CSVQDTDSGYTF.

The V and J genes are TRBV2 and TRBJ1-4; TRBD1 aligns across 7 bases. The CDR3 spans 16 residues. J lost 10 bases, V lost 5 bases, and 16 bases had no gene match. The germline CDR1 and CDR2 sequences are SNHLY and FYNNEI. CDR3 DNA: TGTGCCAGCAGTCCAAAACGCACAGGGGATTCGGGAAAACTGTTTTTT. As protein: CASSPKRTGDSGKLFF.

This clone appeared a single time. The chain recombines TRBV10-3 with TRBJ1-5; TRBD1 might be the D (5 bases). The CDR3 covers 13 residues. Deletions cut 11 bases from V and 0 bases from J, with 11 bases between. Germline CDR1 ENHRY, CDR2 SYGVKD. The CDR3, as DNA: TGTGCCGCCAGGGACCATAGCAATCAGCCCCAGCATTTT. It translates to CAARDHSNQPQHF.

CDR3 sequence reads: CASSEAGFPEKLFF. As DNA, the CDR3 is TGTGCCAGCAGTGAGGCAGGGTTCCCAGAAAAACTGTTTTTT. This chain uses TRBV25-1 with TRBJ1-4; TRBD1 is a possible D gene (5 bases). The CDR3 is made up of 14 amino acids. CDR1 is MGHDK and CDR2 is SYGVNS in the germline V gene. Trimming stripped 3 bases from V and 8 bases from J, with 13 bases between.

V gene TRBV5-4 combines with J gene TRBJ1-4; D not certain. Trimming pared 4 bases from V and 5 bases from J, leaving 12 bases between. Germline values: CDR1 SGHNT, CDR2 YYREEE (reference sequence). The CDR3 is 14 residues long. CDR3 nucleotide sequence: TGTGCCAGCAGCCCGGTGGGCCCGAATGAAAAACTGTTTTTT. Amino acid sequence: CASSPVGPNEKLFF.

The chain carries TRBV6-6 and TRBJ2-1; 9 bases agree with TRBD1. The CDR3 consists of 15 residues. The ends lost 6 bases at V and 8 bases at J; junction bases unmatched: 11. The germline CDR1 and CDR2 sequences are MNHNY and SVGAGI (reference sequence). The CDR3 DNA sequence: TGTGCCAGCAGCCTACCTGGGGACAGGGTCGATGAGCAGTTCTTC. This encodes CASSLPGDRVDEQFF.

V is TRBV3-1 (or the pseudogene TRBV3-2) and J is TRBJ1-1; 7 bases fit TRBD1. CDR1 and CDR2 (germline): LGHDT, YNNKEL (reference sequence). The CDR3 is 14 residues long. J was trimmed by 4 bases and V by 6 bases; bases with no gene match: 8. As DNA, the CDR3 is TGTGCCAGCAGACAGGGGTACATGGGCACTGAAGCTTTCTTT. Amino acids: CASRQGYMGTEAFF.

V gene TRBV5-4 combines with J gene TRBJ2-7; 12 bases are a match to TRBD1. The length of the CDR3 is 14 residues. V trimming: 2 bases; J trimming: 6 bases; junction bases outside the gene matches: 3. Germline-derived CDR1 and CDR2 are SGHNT and YYREEE (reference sequence). CDR3 amino acids: CASSFRDRGPEQYF. CDR3 coding DNA: TGTGCCAGCAGCTTTCGGGACAGGGGGCCCGAGCAGTACTTC.

This clone showed up just a few times. The chain has TRBV19 and TRBJ1-1; a weak D match, TRBD1 (6 bases). This CDR3 is built from 13 residues. Trimming shortened V by 9 bases and J by 8 bases, and 19 bases separated the two germline ends. Germline CDR1 and CDR2: LNHDA and SQIVND (reference sequence). CDR3 region: CASAKGGRVEAFF. CDR3 nucleotide sequence: TGTGCCAGCGCCAAAGGGGGTCGGGTAGAAGCTTTCTTT.

This sequence joins TRBV27 and TRBJ1-5; the D is unclear. Germline V gene data show CDR1 as MNHEY and CDR2 as SMNVEV (reference sequence). V dropped 1 base and J dropped 4 bases, with 5 bases sitting between them. The CDR3 has 13 residues. This chain's CDR3 is CASSLLGNQPQHF. DNA of the CDR3: TGTGCCAGCAGTTTATTGGGGAATCAGCCCCAGCATTTT.

V and J are TRBV6-5 and TRBJ2-7, with 12 bases fitting TRBD2. CDR3 length: 15 residues. V shed 6 bases and J 6 bases; nucleotides not matched to a gene: 9. Germline V gene data show CDR1 as MNHEY and CDR2 as SVGAGI. The CDR3 is CASRPLAGGLGEQYF. The DNA of the CDR3 is TGTGCCAGCAGACCCCTAGCGGGGGGGCTGGGCGAGCAGTACTTC.

This clone was detected only once. V gene TRBV14 combines with J gene TRBJ2-2; D call uncertain. CDR3 size: 12 residues. Germline CDR1 SGHDN, CDR2 FVKESK. Trimming took 3 bases from V and 7 from J, leaving 6 bases between them. Here the CDR3 DNA reads TGTGCCAGCAGCCAGGGCTACGGGGAGCTGTTTTTT. It encodes CASSQGYGELFF.

The chain links TRBV4-2 to TRBJ2-5, with 7 bases fitting TRBD2. The germline V gene has CDR1 LGHNA and CDR2 YNFKEQ. Trimming removed 3 bases from V and 7 bases from J; junction bases left unmatched: 14. The CDR3 covers 16 residues. The CDR3 region has the DNA TGTGCCAGCAGCCAGGATACCGGGACTACCCTGAGGACCCAGTACTTC. Encoded protein: CASSQDTGTTLRTQYF.

The chain couples TRBV19 to TRBJ2-2, with D possibly called TRBD1 or TRBD2 (5 bases each). Germline values: CDR1 LNHDA, CDR2 SQIVND (reference sequence). Trimming cost V 8 bases and J 5 bases, with 15 bases left between them. The CDR3 loop spans 14 amino acids. CDR3 nucleotide sequence: TGTGCCAGTCGTTCCGGGGCGTCGACCGGGGAGCTGTTTTTT. This codes for CASRSGASTGELFF.

The chain links TRBV29-1 to TRBJ1-2, with 9 bases that match TRBD1. CDR3 length: 14 amino acids. The germline V gene encodes CDR1 SQVTM and CDR2 ANQGSEA. V was pared by 6 bases and J by 4 bases, with 9 bases of the junction left unmatched. In DNA form, the CDR3 reads TGCAGCGTGTGGAACGGGACAGGGTCCTATGGCTACACCTTC. Its translation is CSVWNGTGSYGYTF.

The V and J genes are TRBV7-9 and TRBJ1-3; tentative D call: TRBD1 (5 bases). The CDR3 runs to 16 residues. Trimming removed 1 base from V and 4 bases from J, with 14 bases in between. CDR1 is SEHNR, CDR2 FQNEAQ, per germline (reference sequence). The DNA for the CDR3 is TGTGCCAGCAGCTTAGGAGAGGCAGGGTCCGGAAACACCATATATTTT. Residues: CASSLGEAGSGNTIYF.

The chain is built from TRBV30 and TRBJ1-1, with 7 bases fitting TRBD1. The V gene end was trimmed by 5 bases and the J gene end by 2 bases; junction bases not matched to a gene: 5. Germline CDR1 is GTSNPN and CDR2 is SVGIG (reference sequence). This CDR3 is built from 13 residues. The CDR3 DNA follows: TGTGCCTGGGGACAGGCAATAAACACTGAAGCTTTCTTT. It translates to CAWGQAINTEAFF.

This sequence joins TRBV5-8 and TRBJ1-1, with D unresolved. The germline V and J ends were trimmed by 2 bases and 0 bases, with 2 bases remaining between them. CDR3 size: 12 residues. Germline CDR1 reads SGHTS; CDR2 reads YDEGEE. CDR3 sequence (DNA): TGTGCCAGCAGCTTCCTGAACACTGAAGCTTTCTTT. Protein: CASSFLNTEAFF.

V usage is TRBV7-9 and J usage is TRBJ1-2; 10 nucleotides align to TRBD1. With V trimmed by 1 base and J by 7 bases, 9 bases remained unmatched. Germline V gene sequence: CDR1 SEHNR, CDR2 FQNEAQ (reference sequence). The CDR3 has 16 amino acids. The CDR3 DNA sequence: TGTGCCAGCAGCTTAGGATTAGACAGGGGGCATGGTGGCTACACCTTC. The encoded protein is CASSLGLDRGHGGYTF.

The chain has TRBV5-1 and TRBJ1-6, with D maybe TRBD1 (5 bases). The CDR3 loop spans 18 amino acids. Trimming took 0 bases from V and 0 from J, leaving 13 bases between them. The germline CDR1 and CDR2 sequences are SGHRS and YFSETQ. The DNA of the CDR3 is TGCGCCAGCAGCTTGGCCTTAAGGGGAAACTCCTATAATTCACCCCTCCACTTT. Protein sequence: CASSLALRGNSYNSPLHF.

The J gene is TRBJ2-5, the V gene TRBV6-4; D not resolved. V lost 6 bases and J 7 bases, leaving 18 bases between the germline ends. The CDR3 covers 14 residues. Looked up from germline, CDR1 is MRHNA and CDR2 is SNTAGT. CDR3 in amino acids: CASRERGRCGTQYF. The CDR3, as DNA: TGTGCCAGCAGGGAACGAGGTCGTTGCGGGACCCAGTACTTC.

The V and J genes are TRBV4-1 and TRBJ2-2; D may be TRBD2 (5 bases). The V gene's germline CDR1 is MGHRA and CDR2 YSYEKL. V lost 3 bases and J lost 6, with 20 bases in between. There are 17 residues in the CDR3. In DNA form, the CDR3 reads TGCGCCAGCAGCCAGACGGGGAGATTGGTTTTGGCCGGGGAGCTGTTTTTT. Its translation: CASSQTGRLVLAGELFF.

This clone was seen once. The chain combines TRBV18 with TRBJ1-5; 9 bases fit TRBD1. The CDR3 sequence is 15 residues long. V trimming: 5 bases; J trimming: 4 bases; junction bases outside the gene matches: 6. Germline V gene lookup returns CDR1 KGHSH and CDR2 LQKENI. Here the CDR3 reads CASSNTGGANQPQHF. CDR3 bases: TGTGCCAGCTCAAATACAGGGGGCGCGAATCAGCCCCAGCATTTT.

This chain joins TRBV3-1 (or the pseudogene TRBV3-2) and TRBJ1-1, with D tentatively TRBD1 (5 bases). V shed 4 bases and J shed 7 bases, with 16 bases lying between them. Germline V gene sequence: CDR1 LGHDT, CDR2 YNNKEL (reference sequence). The CDR3 totals 14 residues. The CDR3: CASSRIGTELEAFF. The CDR3 nucleotides are TGTGCCAGCAGCCGGATAGGGACGGAACTTGAAGCTTTCTTT.